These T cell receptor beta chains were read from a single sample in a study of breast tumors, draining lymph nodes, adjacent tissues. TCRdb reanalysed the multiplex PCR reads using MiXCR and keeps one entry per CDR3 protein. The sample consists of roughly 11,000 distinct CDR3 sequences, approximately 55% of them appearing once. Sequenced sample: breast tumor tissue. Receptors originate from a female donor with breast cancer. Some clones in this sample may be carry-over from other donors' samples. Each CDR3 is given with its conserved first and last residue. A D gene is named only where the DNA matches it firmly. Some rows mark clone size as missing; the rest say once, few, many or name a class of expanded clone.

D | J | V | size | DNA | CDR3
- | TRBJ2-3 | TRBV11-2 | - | TGTGCCAGCAGCAATTCCGGGACCTCTCGGTATTTT | CASSNSGTSRYF
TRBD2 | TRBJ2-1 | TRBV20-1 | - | TGCAGTGCCACTCCCCTCGCACTAGCGGCCAGGAATGAGCAGTTCTTC | CSATPLALAARNEQFF
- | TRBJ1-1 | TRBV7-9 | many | TGTGCCAGCAGCTTCCGGAACACTGAAGCTTTCTTT | CASSFRNTEAFF
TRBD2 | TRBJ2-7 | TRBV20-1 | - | TGCAGTGTTCGAAGCGGGGGGCTTCACACCTACGAGCAGTACTTC | CSVRSGGLHTYEQYF
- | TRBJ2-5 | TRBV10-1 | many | TGCGCCAGCAGTGAGTCGCCTGGGTCGGAGACCCAGTACTTC | CASSESPGSETQYF
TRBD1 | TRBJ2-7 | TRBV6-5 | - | TGTGCCAGCAGGCCCGGGACAGGTGCCTACGAGCAGTACTTC | CASRPGTGAYEQYF
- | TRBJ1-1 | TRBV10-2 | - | TGCGCCACCACTGTTTCCGGGAGTCGTACTGGAGCTTTCTTT | CATTVSGSRTGAFF
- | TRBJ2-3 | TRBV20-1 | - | TGCAGTGCTAGACCCCGGAATTTGGGCACAGATACGCAGTATTTT | CSARPRNLGTDTQYF
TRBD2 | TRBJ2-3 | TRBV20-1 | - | TGCAGTGCGAGCGAGGGTAGCGGGTTCACAGATACGCAGTATTTT | CSASEGSGFTDTQYF
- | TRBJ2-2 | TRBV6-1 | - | TGTGCCAGCAGTGGAGGCGGGGAGCTGTTTTTT | CASSGGGELFF
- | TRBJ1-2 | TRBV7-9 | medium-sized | TGTGCCAGCAGCTTAGACGGGGTTTCGGGCTACACCTTC | CASSLDGVSGYTF
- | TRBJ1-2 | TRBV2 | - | TGTGCCAGCGGCAGTGGTTCGGGGGGCGGTAGCTATGGCTACACCTTC | CASGSGSGGGSYGYTF
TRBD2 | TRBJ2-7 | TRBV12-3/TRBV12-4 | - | TGTGCCAGCAGTACACCCCGTGGACTAGCGGGAGGGAGCTCCTACGAGCAGTACTTC | CASSTPRGLAGGSSYEQYF
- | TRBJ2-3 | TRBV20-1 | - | TGCAGTGCCAGCATTGCCGGGTCAGATACGCAGTATTTT | CSASIAGSDTQYF
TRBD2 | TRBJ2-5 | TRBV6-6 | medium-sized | TGTGCCAGCACCCAAACCGGACTAGCGGGGGGGACGACCCAGTACTTC | CASTQTGLAGGTTQYF
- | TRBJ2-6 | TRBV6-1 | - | TGTGCCAGCAGTGCTGATGACGGGGCCAACGTCCTGACTTTC | CASSADDGANVLTF
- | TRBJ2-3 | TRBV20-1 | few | TGCAGTGCTCACGGCCTAGCTAGCACAGATACGCAGTATTTT | CSAHGLASTDTQYF
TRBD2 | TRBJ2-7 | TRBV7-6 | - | TGTGCCAGCAGCTTAAGGGGGACTAGCGGGAGGGACGAGCGGTACTTC | CASSLRGTSGRDERYF
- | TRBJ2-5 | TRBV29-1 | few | TGCAGCGTTGAAGATCGTGAGACCCAGTACTTC | CSVEDRETQYF
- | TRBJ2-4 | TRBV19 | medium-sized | TGTGCCAGTAGTATACAGGGAATTAAAAACATTCAGTACTTC | CASSIQGIKNIQYF
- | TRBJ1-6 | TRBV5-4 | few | TGTGCCAGCAGTCAGAGACAGGCGGGGTATTCACCCCTCCACTTT | CASSQRQAGYSPLHF
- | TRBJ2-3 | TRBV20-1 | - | TGCAGTGCTAGAGAAAGCACAGATACGCAGTATTTT | CSARESTDTQYF
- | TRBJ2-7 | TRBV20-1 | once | TGCAGGCACAAGGGAGGAGAGAGCTCCTACGAGCAGTACTTC | CRHKGGESSYEQYF
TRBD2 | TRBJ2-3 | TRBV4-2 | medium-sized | TGTGCCAGCAGCCAAGAGAATAGCGGGGGGCCCACAGATACGCAGTATTTT | CASSQENSGGPTDTQYF
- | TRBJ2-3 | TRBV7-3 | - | TGTGCCAGCAGCTTAACGGGTGGGGACGCAGATACGCAGTATTTT | CASSLTGGDADTQYF
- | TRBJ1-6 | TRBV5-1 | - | TGCGCCAGCAGCTTAGTTGAGAATTCACCCCTCCACTTT | CASSLVENSPLHF
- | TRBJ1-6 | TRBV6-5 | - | TGTGCCAGCAATCCCGTCGTCGGCGGTTCACCCCTCCACTTT | CASNPVVGGSPLHF
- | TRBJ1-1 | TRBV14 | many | TGTGCCAGCAGCGCCCAGCTGGCTGAAGCTTTCTTT | CASSAQLAEAFF
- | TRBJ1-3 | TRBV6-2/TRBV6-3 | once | TGTGCCAGCAGTTACGGGACAAACTCTGGAAACACCATATATTTT | CASSYGTNSGNTIYF
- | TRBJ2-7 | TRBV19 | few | TGTGCCAGGACAGGCCCCGAGCAGTACTTC | CARTGPEQYF
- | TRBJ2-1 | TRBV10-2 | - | TGCGCCAGCAGTGAGCCAGGCAATGAGCAGTTCTTC | CASSEPGNEQFF
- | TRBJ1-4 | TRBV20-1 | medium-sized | TGCAGTGCTAGAGACCTATCGGGGACGGGAGAAAAACTGTTTTTT | CSARDLSGTGEKLFF
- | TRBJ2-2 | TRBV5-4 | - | TGTGCCAGCAGCATTGCCCGCAGGGAGAACACCGGGGAGCTGTTTTTT | CASSIARRENTGELFF
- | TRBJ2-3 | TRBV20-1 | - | TGCAGTGCTAGAGATAGGGGTGCAGATACGCAGTATTTT | CSARDRGADTQYF
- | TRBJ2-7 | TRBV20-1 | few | TGCAGTGCAAAACTAGGAGTCCCCTACGAGCAGTACTTC | CSAKLGVPYEQYF
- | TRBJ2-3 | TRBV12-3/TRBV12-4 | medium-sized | TGTGCCAGCAGTTTTCCGGAGGGCACAGATACGCAGTATTTT | CASSFPEGTDTQYF
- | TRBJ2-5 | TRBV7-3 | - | TGTGCCAGCAGCTTAGGGACGGAACGACCTACCGGGGAGACCCAGTACTTC | CASSLGTERPTGETQYF
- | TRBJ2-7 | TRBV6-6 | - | TGTGCCAGCAGTCACTCCGCAGATCCCTACGAGCAGTACTTC | CASSHSADPYEQYF
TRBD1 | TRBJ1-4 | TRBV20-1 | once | TGCAGTGCTAGACCGGGACAGCTGTCAGAAAAACTGTTTTTT | CSARPGQLSEKLFF
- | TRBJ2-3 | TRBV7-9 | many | TGTGCCAGCAGTAGAGGGGCGGGAACCACAGATACGCAGTATTTT | CASSRGAGTTDTQYF
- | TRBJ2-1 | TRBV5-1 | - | TGCGCCAGTACCGGGACTCCGGGTTACAATGAGCAGTTCTTC | CASTGTPGYNEQFF
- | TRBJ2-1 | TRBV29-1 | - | TGCAGCGTCCAGGGAGCCTGGGCAAACAATGAGCAGTTCTTC | CSVQGAWANNEQFF
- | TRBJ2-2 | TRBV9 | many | TGTGCCAGCAGCATCCCCCCCGGGAGCGCCGAAACCGGGGAGCTGTTTTTT | CASSIPPGSAETGELFF
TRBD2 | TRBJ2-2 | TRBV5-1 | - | TGCGCCAGCAGCCCGGGACTAGCGGGAGTGGCCGGGGAGCTGTTTTTT | CASSPGLAGVAGELFF
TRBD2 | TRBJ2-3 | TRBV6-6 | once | TGTGCCAGCAGTTCCAGGACTAGCGGGGGGGCCGTGGGGGCAGATACGCAGTATTTT | CASSSRTSGGAVGADTQYF
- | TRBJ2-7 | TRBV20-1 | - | TGCAGTGCTAGAGAGTGGTCAGGGGCATCCTACGAGCAGTACTTC | CSAREWSGASYEQYF
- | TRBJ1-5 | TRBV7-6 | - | TGTGCCAGCAGCTCGTCTTTAGGTCAGCCCCAGCATTTT | CASSSSLGQPQHF
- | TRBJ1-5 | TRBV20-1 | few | TGCAGTTTATCCCCCGGGACGTCGAATCAGCCCCAGCATTTT | CSLSPGTSNQPQHF
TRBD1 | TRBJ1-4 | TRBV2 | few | TGTGCCAGCAGCGGTACCCCAGGGACAGAACTGTTTTTT | CASSGTPGTELFF
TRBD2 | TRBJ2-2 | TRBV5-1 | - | TGCGCCAGCAGCTCGGGACTAGCGCATGACACCGGGGAGCTGTTTTTT | CASSSGLAHDTGELFF
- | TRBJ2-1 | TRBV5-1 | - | TGCGCCAGCAGCTTGGACTTACACAATGAGCAGTTCTTC | CASSLDLHNEQFF
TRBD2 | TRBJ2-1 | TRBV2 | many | TGTGCCAGCAGTTGGACTAGCGGGAGGCTCAATGAGCAGTTCTTC | CASSWTSGRLNEQFF
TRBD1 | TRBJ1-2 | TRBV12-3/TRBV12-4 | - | TGTGCCAGCAGCCCCAGGGGGAGGTGGTATGGCTACACCTTC | CASSPRGRWYGYTF
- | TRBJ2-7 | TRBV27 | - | TGTGCCAGCAGTTTATCGTCGGATGTGTTGCAGTACTTC | CASSLSSDVLQYF
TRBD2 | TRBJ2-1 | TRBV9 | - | TGTGCCAGCAGCGTAGCGGATGGCGGGAGCTCCTACAATGAGCAGTTCTTC | CASSVADGGSSYNEQFF
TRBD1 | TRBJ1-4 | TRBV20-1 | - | TGCAGTGCTAGGGGACAGATGTCAGAAAAACTGTGTTTC | CSARGQMSEKLCF
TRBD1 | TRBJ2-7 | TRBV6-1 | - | TGTGCCAGCAGTGAAGAAGCAGGGGGCGGGTACGAGCAGTACTTC | CASSEEAGGGYEQYF
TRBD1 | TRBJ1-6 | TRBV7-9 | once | TGTGCCAGCAGCTTATCGGGACAGGGGCCACCCCTCCACTTT | CASSLSGQGPPLHF
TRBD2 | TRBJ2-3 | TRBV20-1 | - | TGCAGTGCTGTACCTCTAGCGGGGGGTCCAGATACGCAGTATTTT | CSAVPLAGGPDTQYF
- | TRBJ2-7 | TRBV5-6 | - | TGTGCCAGCAGCGTAGGACTATCCGTTTCCTACGAGCAGTACTTC | CASSVGLSVSYEQYF